Sequencing of this TCR beta chain was carried out in a study of vaccination effects on CD4 cells after COVID-19. Overall study context: Some 2.2 million PBMC per well received approximately 10 IU/ml IL-2 and approximately 9.2 ug/ml peptides in culture. Study-wide findings and caveats: Healthy vaccine recipients' vaccine-induced clones were almost all SARS-CoV-2 mono-reactive. Clones arising from infection and from vaccination showed marked clonal contraction late after vaccination.

CDR3 length equals 13 residues. Trimming took 7 bases from V and 10 from J, leaving 19 bases between them. Germline V CDR1 and CDR2: MNHEY, SVGAGI. A roughly ten-day culture period preceded the isolation of CD4+ T cells. Absence of prior SARS-CoV-2 infection characterized the vaccine recipients, who showed negative nucleocapsid antibodies. Points on this clone: The antigen is undetermined.

The protocol was immunoSEQ multiplex PCR, while the TCRdb copy is restricted to in-frame clones and leaves out a portion. The sample comprises more than 30,000 clones, around 74% of which are singletons, and about 3% rests with the top ten. The TCR was taken from a human donor who received a COVID-19 vaccine. The sample was CD4+ T cells from PBMCs cultured without peptide, taken before COVID-19 vaccination. This sequence joins TRBV6-5 and TRBJ1-1, with D hard to call. The CDR3 sequence: CASTTSGQERAFF. As DNA, the CDR3 is TGTGCCAGCACCACGTCCGGGCAGGAACGAGCTTTCTTT.